This TCR beta chain originates from a study of blood T cell repertoires in COVID-19. Whole-study context: Sites across the United States, Italy and Spain contributed samples from acute and convalescent COVID-19. The analysed material was cDNA or gDNA that came from T cells, B-cell-depleted T cells, or PBMCs.

The germline gives CDR1 LGHNT, CDR2 FRNRAP. The ends were cut back, 8 bases at V and 4 bases at J, with 12 bases in the middle. The length of the CDR3 is 12 residues. Authors' processing steps: Nucleated cell counts were estimated from reference gene primer amplification. Repertoires were generated with immunoSEQ multiplex PCR, while TCRdb's copy carries only in-frame clones and drops some. V, J and clone size derive from that table, while D and trimming were established from the DNA sequence. The profile shows about 150,000 clones, about 80% of them singletons. This rearrangement joins TRBV12-5 to TRBJ2-7, with a possible D match to TRBD2 (6 bases). The clonotype originates from a man in his 60s with acute or convalescent COVID-19. The sequenced material came from peripheral blood. CDR3 amino acids: CASLGGRYEQYF. The DNA for the CDR3 is TGTGCTAGTCTTGGAGGGAGGTACGAGCAGTACTTC.